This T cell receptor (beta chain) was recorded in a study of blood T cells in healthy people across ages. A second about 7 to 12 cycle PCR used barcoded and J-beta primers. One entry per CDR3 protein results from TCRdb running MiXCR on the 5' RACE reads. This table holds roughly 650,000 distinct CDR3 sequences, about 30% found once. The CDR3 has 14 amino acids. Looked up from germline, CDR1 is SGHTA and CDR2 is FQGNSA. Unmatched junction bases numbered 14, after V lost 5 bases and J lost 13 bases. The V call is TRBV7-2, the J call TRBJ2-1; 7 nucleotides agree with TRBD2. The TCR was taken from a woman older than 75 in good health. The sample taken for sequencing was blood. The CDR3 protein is CASSPVGGGETQFF. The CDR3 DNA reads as TGTGCCAGCAGCCCGGTGGGGGGAGGGGAGACCCAGTTCTTC.